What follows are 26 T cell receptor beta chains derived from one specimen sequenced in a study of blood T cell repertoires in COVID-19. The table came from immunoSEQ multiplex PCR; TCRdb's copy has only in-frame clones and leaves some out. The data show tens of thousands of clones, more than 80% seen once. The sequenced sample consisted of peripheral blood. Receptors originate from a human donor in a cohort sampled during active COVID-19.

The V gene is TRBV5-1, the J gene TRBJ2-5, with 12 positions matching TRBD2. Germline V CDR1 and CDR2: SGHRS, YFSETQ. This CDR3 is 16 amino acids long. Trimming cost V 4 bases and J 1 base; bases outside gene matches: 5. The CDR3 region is CASSRLAGELQETQYF. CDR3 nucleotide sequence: TGCGCCAGCAGCCGACTAGCGGGGGAGCTCCAAGAGACCCAGTACTTC.

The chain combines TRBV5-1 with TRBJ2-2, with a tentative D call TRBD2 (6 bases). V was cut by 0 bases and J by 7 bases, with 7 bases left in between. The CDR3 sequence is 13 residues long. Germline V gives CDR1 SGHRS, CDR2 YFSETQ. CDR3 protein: CASSLAGGGELFF. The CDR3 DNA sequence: TGCGCCAGCAGCTTGGCCGGGGGCGGGGAGCTGTTTTTT.

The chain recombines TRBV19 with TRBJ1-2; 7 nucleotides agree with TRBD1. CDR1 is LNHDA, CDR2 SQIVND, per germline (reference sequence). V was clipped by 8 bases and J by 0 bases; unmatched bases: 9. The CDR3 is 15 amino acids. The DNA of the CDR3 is TGTGCCAGTGCAGAGACAGGGACCTCTAACTATGGCTACACCTTC. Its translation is CASAETGTSNYGYTF.

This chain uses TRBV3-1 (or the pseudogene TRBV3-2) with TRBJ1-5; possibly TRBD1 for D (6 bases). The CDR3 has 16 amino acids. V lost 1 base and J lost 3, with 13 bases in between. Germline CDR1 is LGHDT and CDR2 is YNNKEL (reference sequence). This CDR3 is CASSQGGNRANQPQHF. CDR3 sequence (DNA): TGTGCCAGCAGCCAAGGTGGGAACAGGGCCAATCAGCCCCAGCATTTT.

CDR3 DNA sequence: TGTGCCAGTAGTACTCACAGGGTGGGCAATCAGCCCCAGCATTTT. It translates to CASSTHRVGNQPQHF. The V call is TRBV19, the J call TRBJ1-5, with D possibly being TRBD1 (6 bases). Germline V gene sequence: CDR1 LNHDA, CDR2 SQIVND (reference sequence). This CDR3 comprises 15 residues. The V and J ends lost 4 bases and 2 bases respectively, with 12 bases between them.

CDR3 region: CAPTGDRGGPGNTEAFF. The DNA of the CDR3 is TGTGCCCCCACGGGGGACAGGGGAGGACCGGGGAACACTGAAGCTTTCTTT. V gene TRBV27 combines with J gene TRBJ1-1; TRBD1 aligns across 10 bases. The CDR3 length is 17 residues. CDR1 is MNHEY, CDR2 SMNVEV, per germline (reference sequence). Unmatched junction bases numbered 16, after V lost 11 bases and J lost 1 base.

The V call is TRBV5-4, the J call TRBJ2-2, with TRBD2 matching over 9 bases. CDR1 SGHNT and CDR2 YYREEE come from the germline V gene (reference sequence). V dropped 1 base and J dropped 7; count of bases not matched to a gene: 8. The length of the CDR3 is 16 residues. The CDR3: CASSLIGGGAVGELFF. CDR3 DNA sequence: TGTGCCAGCAGCTTGATCGGCGGGGGGGCTGTCGGGGAGCTGTTTTTT.

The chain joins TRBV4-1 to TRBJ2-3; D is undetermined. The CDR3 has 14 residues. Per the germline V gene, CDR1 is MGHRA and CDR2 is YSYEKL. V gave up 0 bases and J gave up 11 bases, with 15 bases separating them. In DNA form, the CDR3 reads TGCGCCAGCAGCCAAGAATTCTCCCGCGGTCGGCAGTATTTT. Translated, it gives CASSQEFSRGRQYF.

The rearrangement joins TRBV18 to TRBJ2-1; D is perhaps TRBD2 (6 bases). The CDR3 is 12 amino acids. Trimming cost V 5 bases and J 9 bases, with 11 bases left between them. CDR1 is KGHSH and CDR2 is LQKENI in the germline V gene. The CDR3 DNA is TGTGCCAGCTCAACCCGACTAGTTGAGCAGTTCTTC. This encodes CASSTRLVEQFF.

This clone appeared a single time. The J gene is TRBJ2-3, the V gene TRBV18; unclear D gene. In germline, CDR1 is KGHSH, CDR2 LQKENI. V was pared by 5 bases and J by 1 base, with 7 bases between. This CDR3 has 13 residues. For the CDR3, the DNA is TGTGCCAGCTCATCGCAGGGCACAGATACGCAGTATTTT. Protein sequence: CASSSQGTDTQYF.

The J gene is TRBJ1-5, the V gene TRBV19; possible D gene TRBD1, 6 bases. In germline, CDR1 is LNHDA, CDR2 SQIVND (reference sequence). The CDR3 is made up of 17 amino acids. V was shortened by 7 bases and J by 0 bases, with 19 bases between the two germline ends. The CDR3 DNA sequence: TGTGCCAGTAACATGGCCGGGACACCCTATAGCAATCAGCCCCAGCATTTT. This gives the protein CASNMAGTPYSNQPQHF.

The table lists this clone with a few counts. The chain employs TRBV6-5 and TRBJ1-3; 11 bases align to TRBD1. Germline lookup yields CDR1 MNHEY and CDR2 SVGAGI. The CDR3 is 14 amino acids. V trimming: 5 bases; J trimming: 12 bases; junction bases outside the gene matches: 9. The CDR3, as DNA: TGTGCCAGCAGTATGGACAGGGGGCCCAGGGTCATATATTTT. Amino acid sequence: CASSMDRGPRVIYF.

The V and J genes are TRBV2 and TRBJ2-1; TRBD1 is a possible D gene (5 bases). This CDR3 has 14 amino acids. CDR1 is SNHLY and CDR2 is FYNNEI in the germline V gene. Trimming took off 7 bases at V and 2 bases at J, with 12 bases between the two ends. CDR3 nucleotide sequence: TGTGCCAGCAAGATCGGACATACCTACAATGAGCAGTTCTTC. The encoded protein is CASKIGHTYNEQFF.

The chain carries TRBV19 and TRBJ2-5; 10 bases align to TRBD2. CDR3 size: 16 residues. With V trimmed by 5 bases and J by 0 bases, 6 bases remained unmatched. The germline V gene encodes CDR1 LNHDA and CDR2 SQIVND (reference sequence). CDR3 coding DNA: TGTGCCAGTAGTCCGGGACTAGCGCTTAACCAAGAGACCCAGTACTTC. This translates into CASSPGLALNQETQYF.

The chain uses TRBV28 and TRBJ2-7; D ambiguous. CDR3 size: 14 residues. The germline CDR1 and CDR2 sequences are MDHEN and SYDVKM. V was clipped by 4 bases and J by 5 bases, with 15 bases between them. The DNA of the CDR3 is TGTGCCAGCAGTTCTCCGAACCGACAAAACGAGCAGTACTTC. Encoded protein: CASSSPNRQNEQYF.

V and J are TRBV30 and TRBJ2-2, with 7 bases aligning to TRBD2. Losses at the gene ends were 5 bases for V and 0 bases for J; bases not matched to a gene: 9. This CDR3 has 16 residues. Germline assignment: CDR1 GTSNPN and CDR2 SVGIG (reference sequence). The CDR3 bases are TGTGCCTGGTACACCAAAGGACTAGCGAACACCGGGGAGCTGTTTTTT. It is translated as CAWYTKGLANTGELFF.

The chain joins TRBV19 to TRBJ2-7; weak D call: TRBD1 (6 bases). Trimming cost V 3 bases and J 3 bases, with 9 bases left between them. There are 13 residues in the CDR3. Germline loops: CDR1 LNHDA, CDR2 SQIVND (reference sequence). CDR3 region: CASSMRGGYEQYF. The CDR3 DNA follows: TGTGCCAGTAGTATGCGAGGGGGCTACGAGCAGTACTTC. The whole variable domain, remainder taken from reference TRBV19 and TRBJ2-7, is DGGITQSPKYLFRKEGQNVTLSCEQNLNHDAMYWYRQDPGQGLRLIYYSQIVNDFQKGDIAEGYSVSREKKESFPLTVTSAQKNPTAFYLCASSMRGGYEQYFGPGTRLTVT.

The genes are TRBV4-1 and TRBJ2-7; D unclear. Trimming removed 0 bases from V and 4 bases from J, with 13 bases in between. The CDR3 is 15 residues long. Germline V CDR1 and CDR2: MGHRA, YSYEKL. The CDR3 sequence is CASSQDPGRGYEQYF. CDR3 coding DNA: TGCGCCAGCAGCCAAGATCCAGGTCGTGGGTACGAGCAGTACTTC.

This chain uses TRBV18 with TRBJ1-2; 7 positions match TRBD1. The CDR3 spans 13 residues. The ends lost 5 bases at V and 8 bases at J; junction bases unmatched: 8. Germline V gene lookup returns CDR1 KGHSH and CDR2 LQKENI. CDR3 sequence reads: CASSTQGPRGYTF. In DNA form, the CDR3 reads TGTGCCAGCTCAACACAGGGGCCTCGGGGCTACACCTTC.

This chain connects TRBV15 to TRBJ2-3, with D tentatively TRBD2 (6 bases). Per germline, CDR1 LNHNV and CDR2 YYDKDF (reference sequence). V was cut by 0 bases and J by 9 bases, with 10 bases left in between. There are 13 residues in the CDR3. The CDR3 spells CATSRDGRETQYF. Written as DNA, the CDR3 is TGTGCCACCAGCAGAGATGGGCGGGAAACGCAGTATTTT.

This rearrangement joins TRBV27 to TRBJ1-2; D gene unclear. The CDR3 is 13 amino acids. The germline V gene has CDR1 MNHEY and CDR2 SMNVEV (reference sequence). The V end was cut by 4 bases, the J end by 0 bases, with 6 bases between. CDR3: CASSSRANYGYTF. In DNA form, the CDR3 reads TGTGCCAGCAGTTCGAGGGCTAACTATGGCTACACCTTC.

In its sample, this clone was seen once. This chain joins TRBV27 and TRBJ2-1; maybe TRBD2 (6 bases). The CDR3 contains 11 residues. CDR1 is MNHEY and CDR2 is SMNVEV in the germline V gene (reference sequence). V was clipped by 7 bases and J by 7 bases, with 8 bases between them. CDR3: CASTRENEQFF. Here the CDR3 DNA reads TGTGCCAGCACTCGGGAGAATGAGCAGTTCTTC.

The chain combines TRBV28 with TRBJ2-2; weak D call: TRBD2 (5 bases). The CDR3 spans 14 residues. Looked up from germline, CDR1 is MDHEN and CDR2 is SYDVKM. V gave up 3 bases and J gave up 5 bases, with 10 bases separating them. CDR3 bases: TGTGCCAGCAGTTTTGTGTGGGAGACCGGGGAGCTGTTTTTT. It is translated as CASSFVWETGELFF.

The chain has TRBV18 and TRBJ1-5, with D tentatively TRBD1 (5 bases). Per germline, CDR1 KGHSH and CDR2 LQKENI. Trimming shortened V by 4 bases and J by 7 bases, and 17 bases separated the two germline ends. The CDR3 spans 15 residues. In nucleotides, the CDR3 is TGTGCCAGCTCACTAAATCAGGGCAGTGGACAGCCCCAGCATTTT. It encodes CASSLNQGSGQPQHF.

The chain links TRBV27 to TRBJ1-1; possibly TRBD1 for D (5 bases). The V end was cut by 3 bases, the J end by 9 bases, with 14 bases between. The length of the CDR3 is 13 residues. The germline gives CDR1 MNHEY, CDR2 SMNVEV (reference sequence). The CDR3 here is CASSLSETAQAFF. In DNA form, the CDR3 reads TGTGCCAGCAGTTTGTCCGAGACAGCCCAAGCTTTCTTT.

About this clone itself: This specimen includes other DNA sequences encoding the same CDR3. The CDR3 DNA is TGTGCCAGCAGCCCCGGACTAGCGGGGGCCTACGAGCAGTACTTC. Translated: CASSPGLAGAYEQYF. The gene calls are TRBV3-1 (or the pseudogene TRBV3-2) and TRBJ2-7; TRBD2 agrees at 13 bases. V lost 4 bases to trimming and J lost 2 bases; unmatched junction nucleotides: 2. Germline-derived CDR1 and CDR2 are LGHDT and YNNKEL (reference sequence). The CDR3 contains 15 residues.